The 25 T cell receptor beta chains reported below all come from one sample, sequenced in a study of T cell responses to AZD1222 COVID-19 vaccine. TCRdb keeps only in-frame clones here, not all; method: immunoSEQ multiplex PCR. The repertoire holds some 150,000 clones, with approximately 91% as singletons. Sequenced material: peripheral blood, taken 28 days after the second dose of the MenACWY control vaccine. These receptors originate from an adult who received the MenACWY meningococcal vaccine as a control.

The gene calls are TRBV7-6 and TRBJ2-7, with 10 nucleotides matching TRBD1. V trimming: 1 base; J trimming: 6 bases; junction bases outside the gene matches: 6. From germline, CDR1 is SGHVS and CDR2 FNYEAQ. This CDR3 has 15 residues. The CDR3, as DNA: TGTGCCAGCAGCTTAGTTACCGGACAGGGGGTCGAGCAGTACTTC. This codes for CASSLVTGQGVEQYF.

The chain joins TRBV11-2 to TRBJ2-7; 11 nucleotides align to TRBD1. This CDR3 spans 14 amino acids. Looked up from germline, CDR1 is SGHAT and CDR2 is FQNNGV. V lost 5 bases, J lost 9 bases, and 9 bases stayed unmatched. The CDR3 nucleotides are TGTGCCAGCAGCCCCTGGACAGGGGGCGCAGGGCAGTACTTC. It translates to CASSPWTGGAGQYF.

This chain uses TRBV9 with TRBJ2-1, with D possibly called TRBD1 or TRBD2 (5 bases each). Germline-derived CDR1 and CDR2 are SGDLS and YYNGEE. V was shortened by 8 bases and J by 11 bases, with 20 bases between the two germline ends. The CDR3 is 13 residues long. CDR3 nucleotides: TGTGCCAGTACCGAGGTGGGACCGGGACAGCAGTTCTTC. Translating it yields CASTEVGPGQQFF.

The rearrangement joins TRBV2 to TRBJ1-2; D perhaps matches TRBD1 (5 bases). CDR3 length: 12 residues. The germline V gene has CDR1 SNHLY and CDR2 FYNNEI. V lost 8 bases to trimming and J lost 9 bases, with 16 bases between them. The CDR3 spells CASSNRDGSYTF. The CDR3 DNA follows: TGTGCCAGCTCAAACCGGGACGGCAGCTACACCTTC. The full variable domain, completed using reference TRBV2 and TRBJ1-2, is EPEVTQTPSHQVTQMGQEVILRCVPISNHLYFYWYRQILGQKVEFLVSFYNNEISEKSEIFDDQFSVERPDGSNFTLKIRSTKLEDSAMYFCASSNRDGSYTFGSGTRLTVV.

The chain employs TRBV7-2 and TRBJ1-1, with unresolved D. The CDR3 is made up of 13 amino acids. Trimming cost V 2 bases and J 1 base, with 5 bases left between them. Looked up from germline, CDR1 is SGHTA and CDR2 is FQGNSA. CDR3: CASSLRANTEAFF. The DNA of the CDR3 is TGTGCCAGCAGCTTAAGAGCGAACACTGAAGCTTTCTTT.

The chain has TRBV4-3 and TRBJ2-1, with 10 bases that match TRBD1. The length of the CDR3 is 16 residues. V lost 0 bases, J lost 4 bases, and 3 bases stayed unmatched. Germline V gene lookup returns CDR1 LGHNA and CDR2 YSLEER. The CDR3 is CASSQEGQGNYNEQFF. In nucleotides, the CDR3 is TGCGCCAGCAGCCAAGAGGGACAGGGGAATTACAATGAGCAGTTCTTC.

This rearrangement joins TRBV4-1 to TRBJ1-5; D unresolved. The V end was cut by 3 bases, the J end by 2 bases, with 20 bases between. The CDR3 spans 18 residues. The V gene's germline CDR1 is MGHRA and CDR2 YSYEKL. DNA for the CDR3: TGCGCCAGCAGCCACCAAATCTCCGGACGGTATGGCAATCAGCCCCAGCATTTT. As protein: CASSHQISGRYGNQPQHF.

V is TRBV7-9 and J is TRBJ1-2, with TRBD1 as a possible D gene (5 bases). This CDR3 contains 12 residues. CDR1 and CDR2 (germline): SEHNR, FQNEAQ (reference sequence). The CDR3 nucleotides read TGTGGGTCGGCCCAGGGTGACTATGGCTACACCTTC. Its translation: CGSAQGDYGYTF.

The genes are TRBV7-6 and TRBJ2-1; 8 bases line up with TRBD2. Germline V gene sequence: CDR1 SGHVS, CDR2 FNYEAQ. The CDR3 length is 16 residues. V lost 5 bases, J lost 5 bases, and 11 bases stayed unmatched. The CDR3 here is CASSPRDSGTNNEQFF. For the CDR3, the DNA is TGTGCCAGCAGCCCCCGGGATAGCGGGACCAACAATGAGCAGTTCTTC.

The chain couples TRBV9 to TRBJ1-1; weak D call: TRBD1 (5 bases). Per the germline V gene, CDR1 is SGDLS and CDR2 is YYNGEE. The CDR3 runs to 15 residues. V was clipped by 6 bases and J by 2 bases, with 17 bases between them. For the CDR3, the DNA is TGTGCCAGCACCCCAGTGGGGGAGGGTAACACTGAAGCTTTCTTT. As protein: CASTPVGEGNTEAFF.

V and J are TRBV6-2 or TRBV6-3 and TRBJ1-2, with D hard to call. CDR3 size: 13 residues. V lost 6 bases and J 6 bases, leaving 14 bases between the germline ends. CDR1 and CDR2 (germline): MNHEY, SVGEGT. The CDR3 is CASSPRAVNGYTF. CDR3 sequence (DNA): TGTGCCAGCAGCCCCCGGGCGGTCAATGGCTACACCTTC.

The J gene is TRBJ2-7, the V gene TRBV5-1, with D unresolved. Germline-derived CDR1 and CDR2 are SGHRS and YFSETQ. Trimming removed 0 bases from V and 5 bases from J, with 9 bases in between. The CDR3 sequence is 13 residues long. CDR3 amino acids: CASSLGALDEQYF. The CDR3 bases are TGCGCCAGCAGCTTGGGGGCCTTAGACGAGCAGTACTTC.

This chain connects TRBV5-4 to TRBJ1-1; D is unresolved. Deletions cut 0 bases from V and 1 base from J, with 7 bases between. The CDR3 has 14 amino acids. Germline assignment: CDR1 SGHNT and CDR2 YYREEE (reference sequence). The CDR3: CASSLVASNTEAFF. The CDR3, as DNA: TGTGCCAGCAGCTTGGTGGCCTCGAACACTGAAGCTTTCTTT.

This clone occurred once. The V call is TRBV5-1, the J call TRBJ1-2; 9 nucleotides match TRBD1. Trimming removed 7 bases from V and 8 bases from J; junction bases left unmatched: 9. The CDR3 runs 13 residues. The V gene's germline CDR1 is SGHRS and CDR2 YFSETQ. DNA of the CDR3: TGCGCCAGCGGGACAGGGAATCTCGGCGGCTACACCTTC. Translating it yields CASGTGNLGGYTF.

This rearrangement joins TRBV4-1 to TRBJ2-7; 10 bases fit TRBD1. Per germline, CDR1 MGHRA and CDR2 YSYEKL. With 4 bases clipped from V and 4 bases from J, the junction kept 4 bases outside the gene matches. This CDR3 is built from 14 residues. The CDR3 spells CASSRQGQGYEQYF. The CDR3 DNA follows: TGCGCCAGCAGCCGGCAGGGACAGGGGTACGAGCAGTACTTC.

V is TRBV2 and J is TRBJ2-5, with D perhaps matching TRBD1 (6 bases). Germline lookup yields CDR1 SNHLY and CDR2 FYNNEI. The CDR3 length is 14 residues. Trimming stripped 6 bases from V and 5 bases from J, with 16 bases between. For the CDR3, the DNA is TGTGCCAGCAGGGAGGACAGTTTCTCGGAGACCCAGTACTTC. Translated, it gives CASREDSFSETQYF.

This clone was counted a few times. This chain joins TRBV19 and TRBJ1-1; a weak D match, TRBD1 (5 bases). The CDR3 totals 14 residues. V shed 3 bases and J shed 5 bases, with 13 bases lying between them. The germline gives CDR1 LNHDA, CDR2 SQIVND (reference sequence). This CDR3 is CASSMSPEGTEAFF. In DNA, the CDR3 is TGTGCCAGTAGTATGTCTCCCGAGGGGACTGAAGCTTTCTTT.

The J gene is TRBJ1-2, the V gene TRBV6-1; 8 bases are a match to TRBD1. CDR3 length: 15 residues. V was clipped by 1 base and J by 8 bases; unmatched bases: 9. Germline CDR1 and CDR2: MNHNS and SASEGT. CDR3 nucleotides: TGTGCCAGCAGTGAAGTGGGACAGGCATTTCAGGGCTACACCTTC. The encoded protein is CASSEVGQAFQGYTF.

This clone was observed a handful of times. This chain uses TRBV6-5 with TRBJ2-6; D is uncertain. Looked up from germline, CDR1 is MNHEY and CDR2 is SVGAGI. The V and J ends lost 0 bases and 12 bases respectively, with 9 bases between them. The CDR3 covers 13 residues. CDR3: CASSYSNPGVLTF. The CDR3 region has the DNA TGTGCCAGCAGTTACTCGAACCCGGGCGTCCTGACTTTC.

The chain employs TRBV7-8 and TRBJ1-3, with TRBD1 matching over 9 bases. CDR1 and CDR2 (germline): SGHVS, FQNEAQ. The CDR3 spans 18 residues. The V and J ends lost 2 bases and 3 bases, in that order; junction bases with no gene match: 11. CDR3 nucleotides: TGTGCCAGCAGCTTATTCTCCGCGACAGGGGGTTATGGAAACACCATATATTTT. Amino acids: CASSLFSATGGYGNTIYF.

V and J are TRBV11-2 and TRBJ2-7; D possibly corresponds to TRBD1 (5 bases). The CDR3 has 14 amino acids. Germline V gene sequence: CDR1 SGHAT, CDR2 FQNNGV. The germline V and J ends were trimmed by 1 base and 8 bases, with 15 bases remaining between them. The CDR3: CASSLGPGRDQQYF. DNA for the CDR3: TGTGCCAGCAGCTTAGGGCCGGGCAGGGATCAGCAGTACTTC.

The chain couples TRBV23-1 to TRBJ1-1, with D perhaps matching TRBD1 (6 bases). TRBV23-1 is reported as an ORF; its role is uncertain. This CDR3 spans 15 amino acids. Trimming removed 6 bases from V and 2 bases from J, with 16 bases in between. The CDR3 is CASRQNRVSNTEAFF. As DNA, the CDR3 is TGCGCCAGCAGGCAAAACAGGGTATCAAACACTGAAGCTTTCTTT.

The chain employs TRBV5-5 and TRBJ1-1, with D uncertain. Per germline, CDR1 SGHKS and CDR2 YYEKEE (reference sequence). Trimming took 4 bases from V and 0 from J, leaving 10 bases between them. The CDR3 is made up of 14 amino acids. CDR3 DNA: TGTGCCAGCAGCATACGGGCCTTGAACACTGAAGCTTTCTTT. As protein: CASSIRALNTEAFF.

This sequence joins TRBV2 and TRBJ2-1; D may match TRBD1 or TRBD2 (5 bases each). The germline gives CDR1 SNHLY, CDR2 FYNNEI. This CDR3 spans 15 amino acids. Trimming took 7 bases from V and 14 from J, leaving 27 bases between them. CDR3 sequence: CASTTITNNPGRKFF. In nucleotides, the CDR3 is TGTGCCAGCACCACCATTACAAACAATCCGGGACGCAAGTTCTTC.

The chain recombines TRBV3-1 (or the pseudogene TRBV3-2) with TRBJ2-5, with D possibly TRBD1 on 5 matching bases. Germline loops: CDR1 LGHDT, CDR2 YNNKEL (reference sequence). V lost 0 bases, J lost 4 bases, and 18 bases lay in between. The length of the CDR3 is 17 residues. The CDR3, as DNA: TGTGCCAGCAGCCAAGATATTCAGGGATCAGGATTAGAGACCCAGTACTTC. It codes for CASSQDIQGSGLETQYF.